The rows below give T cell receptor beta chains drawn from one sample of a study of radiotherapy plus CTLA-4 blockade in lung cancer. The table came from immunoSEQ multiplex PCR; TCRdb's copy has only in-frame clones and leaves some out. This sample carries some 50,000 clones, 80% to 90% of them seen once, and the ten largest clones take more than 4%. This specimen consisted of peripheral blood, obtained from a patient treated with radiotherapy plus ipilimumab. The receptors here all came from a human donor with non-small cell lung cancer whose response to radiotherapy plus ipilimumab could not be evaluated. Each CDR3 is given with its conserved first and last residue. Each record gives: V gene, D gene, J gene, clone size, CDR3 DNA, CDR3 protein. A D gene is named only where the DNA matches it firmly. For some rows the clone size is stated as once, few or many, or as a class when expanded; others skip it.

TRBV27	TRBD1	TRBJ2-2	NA	TGTGCCAGCAAAGCCAACAGGGGGCCAGGGGAGCTGTTTTTT	CASKANRGPGELFF
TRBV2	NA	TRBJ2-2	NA	TGTGCCAGCAGCGGGACTCCGAACACCGGGGAGCTGTTTTTT	CASSGTPNTGELFF
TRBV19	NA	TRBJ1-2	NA	TGTGCCACCGGGGCAGGGGACGAATACTATGGCTACACCTTC	CATGAGDEYYGYTF
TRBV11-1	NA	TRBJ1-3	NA	TGTGCCAGCAGCTCATGGCGAAACACCATATATTTT	CASSSWRNTIYF
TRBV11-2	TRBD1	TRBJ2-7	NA	TGTGCCAGCAGCTTGTCACCCGGGACAGGCAACATCTACGAGCAGTACTTC	CASSLSPGTGNIYEQYF
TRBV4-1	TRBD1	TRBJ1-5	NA	TGCGCCAGCAGCCACTTGGGACAGGGGGCGAAAGTTAGGGCCCAGCATTTT	CASSHLGQGAKVRAQHF
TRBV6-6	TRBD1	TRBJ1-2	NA	TGTGCCAGCAGCCCCAGGGACAGTAACTATGGCTACACCTTC	CASSPRDSNYGYTF
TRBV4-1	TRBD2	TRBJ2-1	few	TGCGCCAGCAGCCCTTATGGACTAGCGGGGAACAATGAGCAGTTCTTC	CASSPYGLAGNNEQFF
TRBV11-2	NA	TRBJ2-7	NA	TGTGCCAGCAGTCCCGGCCCTAGGCAAGCGCAGTACTTC	CASSPGPRQAQYF
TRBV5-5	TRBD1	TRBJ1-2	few	TGTGCCAGCAGTCGGGACAGAGCGAACTATGGCTACACCTTC	CASSRDRANYGYTF
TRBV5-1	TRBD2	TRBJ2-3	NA	TGCGCCAGCAGCTTCGGCAATAGCGGGAGTACAGATACGCAGTATTTT	CASSFGNSGSTDTQYF
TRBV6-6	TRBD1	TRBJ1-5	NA	TGTGCCAGCAGTTACACTGGGACAGGAGCTAATCAGCCCCAGCATTTT	CASSYTGTGANQPQHF
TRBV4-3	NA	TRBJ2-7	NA	TGCGCCAGCAGCCAAGATGGGGGCGGTCGCTCCTACGAGCAGTACTTC	CASSQDGGGRSYEQYF
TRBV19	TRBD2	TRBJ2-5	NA	TGTGCCAGTAGTATAGCGGCGGGAGGGCAAGAGACCCAGTACTTC	CASSIAAGGQETQYF
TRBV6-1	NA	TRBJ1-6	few	TGTGCCAGCAGAGAGATAGGGGTAAGGTCACCCCTCCACTTT	CASREIGVRSPLHF
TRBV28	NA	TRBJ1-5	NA	TGTGCCAGCAGTTTAGGTACAGTGAATCAGCCCCAGCATTTT	CASSLGTVNQPQHF
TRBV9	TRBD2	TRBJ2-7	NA	TGTGCCAGCAGCTCCGGGACTAGCACCATTTACGAGCAGTACTTC	CASSSGTSTIYEQYF
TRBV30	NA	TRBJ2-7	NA	TGTGCCTGGAGTGTACTCGGCGGGAAATCCTACGAGCAGTACTTC	CAWSVLGGKSYEQYF
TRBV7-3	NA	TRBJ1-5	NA	TGTGCCAGCAGCTCCCCTGCGGGGGGTACACCTGGGGGTCAGCCCCAGCATTTT	CASSSPAGGTPGGQPQHF
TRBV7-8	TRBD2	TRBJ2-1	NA	TGTGCCAGCAGCTTAGCGCTGGGGACTAGCGGGAGAGGATACAATGAGCAGTTCTTC	CASSLALGTSGRGYNEQFF
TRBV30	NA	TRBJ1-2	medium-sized	TGTGCCTGGAGCCCAAGTGTTACTGGTGGCTACACCTTC	CAWSPSVTGGYTF
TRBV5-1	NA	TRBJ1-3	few	TGCGCCAGCAGCGTGGACACTGGAAACACCATATATTTT	CASSVDTGNTIYF
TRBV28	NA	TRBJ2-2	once	TGTGCCAGCAGTTCCCCTGAGTCACCCGGGGAGCTGTTTTTT	CASSSPESPGELFF
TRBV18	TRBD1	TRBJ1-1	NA	TGTGCCAGCTCACCCGGAACAGGGGGCACGACTGAAGCTTTCTTT	CASSPGTGGTTEAFF
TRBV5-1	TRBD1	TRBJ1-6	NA	TGCGCCAGCAGCTTGGGGGACAGGGAACATAGCTCACCCCTCCACTTT	CASSLGDREHSSPLHF
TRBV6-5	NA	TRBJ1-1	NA	TGTGCCAGCAGTTACCCTACCGGGGGGAGAGCTTTCTTT	CASSYPTGGRAFF
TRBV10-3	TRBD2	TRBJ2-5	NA	TGTGCCATCGCCGGACTAGCGGGAGTCACGGGGGAGACCCAGTACTTC	CAIAGLAGVTGETQYF
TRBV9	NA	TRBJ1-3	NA	TGTGCCAGCAGCCCCGCCGCCAGAGGCACCATATATTTT	CASSPAARGTIYF
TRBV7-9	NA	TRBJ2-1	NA	TGTGCCAGCAGCTTAGAAGGGGCCAGAAATGAGCAGTTCTTC	CASSLEGARNEQFF
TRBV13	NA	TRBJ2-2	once	TGTGCCAGCAGCTTACTAGGATTCACCGGGGAGCTGTTTTTT	CASSLLGFTGELFF
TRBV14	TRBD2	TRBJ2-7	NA	TGTGCCAGCAGCCAAGGACTAGCTAGTTTCTACGAGCAGTACTTC	CASSQGLASFYEQYF
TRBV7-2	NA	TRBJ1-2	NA	TGTGCCAGCAGCTCTGGGACTTTTAACTATGGCTACACCTTC	CASSSGTFNYGYTF
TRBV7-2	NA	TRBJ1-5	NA	TGTGCCAGCAGCTTTGGGTCCGGGAGTGATAGCAATCAGCCCCAGCATTTT	CASSFGSGSDSNQPQHF
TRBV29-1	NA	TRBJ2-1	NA	TGCAGCGTTGAAATGGTTGATAGTTACAATGAGCAGTTCTTC	CSVEMVDSYNEQFF
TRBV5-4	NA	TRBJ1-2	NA	TGTGCCAGCAGCTTGGAGCCACAGGTTGACTATGGCTACACCTTC	CASSLEPQVDYGYTF
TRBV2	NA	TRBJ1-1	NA	TGTGCCAGCAGTGGGGCGAAAATCGGCACTGAAGCTTTCTTT	CASSGAKIGTEAFF
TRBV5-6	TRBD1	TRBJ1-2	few	TGTGCCAGCAGCTTGATGACAGGGGGTAGTGGCTACACCTTC	CASSLMTGGSGYTF
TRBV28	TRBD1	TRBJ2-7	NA	TGTGCCACCGACGGACAGGGGCAATCCTACGAGCAGTACTTC	CATDGQGQSYEQYF
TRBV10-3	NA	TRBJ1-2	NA	TGTGCCATCAGTGACAGGGTTGGCGATGGCTACACCTTC	CAISDRVGDGYTF
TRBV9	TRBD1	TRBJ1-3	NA	TGTGCCAGCAGCGCCGCGACAGGGGCCAACACCATATATTTT	CASSAATGANTIYF
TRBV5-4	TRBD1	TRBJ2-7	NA	TGTGCCAGCAGCCGGGGACAGGGGAGGTGGACCTACGAGCAGTACTTC	CASSRGQGRWTYEQYF
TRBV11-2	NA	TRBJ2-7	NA	TGTGCCAGCAGCTTAGATTGGCACGAGCAGTACTTC	CASSLDWHEQYF
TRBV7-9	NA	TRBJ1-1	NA	TGTGCCAGCAGCCTCCCCCGGAGTGAAGCTTTCTTT	CASSLPRSEAFF
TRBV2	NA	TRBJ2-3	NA	TGTGCCAGTGGAGGGCCCGGGCATACGCAGTATTTT	CASGGPGHTQYF
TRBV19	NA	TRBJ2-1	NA	TGTGCCAGTAGTATGAACAGGCTCGATGAGCAGTTCTTC	CASSMNRLDEQFF
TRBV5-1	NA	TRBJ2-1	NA	TGCGCCAGCAGAACAGGGATCTACAATGAGCAGTTCTTC	CASRTGIYNEQFF
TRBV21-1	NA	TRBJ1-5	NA	NA	CASTVGQGNQPQHF
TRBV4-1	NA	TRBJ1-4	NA	TGCGCCAGCAGCCAAGATCCAGCGGGGGCGGAAAAACTGTTTTTT	CASSQDPAGAEKLFF
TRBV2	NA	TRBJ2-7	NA	TGTGCCAGCAGTGAAGCGCTTCGACACAGGGCCTCCTACGAGCAGTACTTC	CASSEALRHRASYEQYF
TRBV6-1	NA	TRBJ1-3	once	TGTGCCAGCAGTGAAGACCCCCCCCTGACTCCGACCTCTGGAAACACCATATATTTT	CASSEDPPLTPTSGNTIYF
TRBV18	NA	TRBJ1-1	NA	TGTGCCAGCTCACAGGCGTCCGGGACTAATGAAGCTTTCTTT	CASSQASGTNEAFF
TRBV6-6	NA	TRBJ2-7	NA	TGTGCCAGCAGAGGGCAGGACAAGTACGAGCAGTACTTC	CASRGQDKYEQYF
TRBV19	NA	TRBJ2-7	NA	TGTGCCAGTAGTATGGGTTCAGGGGCCAACGAGCAGTACTTC	CASSMGSGANEQYF
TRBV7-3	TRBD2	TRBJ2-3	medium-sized	TGTGCCAGCAGCCCGATGGGACTAGAAGAAGATACGCAGTATTTT	CASSPMGLEEDTQYF
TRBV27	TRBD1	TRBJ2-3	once	TGTGCCAGCAGTTCCGGGACAGGGGTCGGAGATACGCAGTATTTT	CASSSGTGVGDTQYF